This section outlines one TCR beta chain sequence together with its context. The antigen remains unidentified. The protocol was immunoSEQ multiplex PCR, while the TCRdb copy is restricted to in-frame clones and leaves out a portion. Among approximately 14,000 clones listed, approximately 78% were seen once. Unexposed donor CD4+ T cells date from 2011-2018, before the COVID-19 pandemic. The cells were cultured for over eight days before CD4+ T cells were isolated. Testing used SARS-CoV-2 S/N and four cold-coronavirus spikes on unexposed-donor CD4+ T cells, cells permitting. The data were obtained in a study of CD4 T cells in relation to SARS-CoV-2 and coronaviruses. Across the study: TCR beta CDR3s were sequenced after roughly ten-day antigen culture of PBMCs.

Points from the study as a whole: Approximately 65% of donors had memory CD4+ clonotypes crossrecognizing SARS-CoV-2 and common cold coronavirus spike.

The TCR originated in a human donor in good health. Sequenced: CD4+ T cells from PBMCs, cultured in vitro.

The CDR3, as DNA: TGTGCCAGCAGCTTAGGGGGAGCAGGGAACACTGAAGCTTTCTTT. Amino acid sequence: CASSLGGAGNTEAFF. This rearrangement joins TRBV7-2 to TRBJ1-1; D remains ambiguous. This CDR3 is built from 15 residues. CDR1 and CDR2 (germline): SGHTA, FQGNSA. V was shortened by 1 base and J by 1 base, with 10 bases between the two germline ends.